This T cell receptor beta chain was observed in a study of PD-1 blockade in classical Hodgkin lymphoma. Time point of the sample: cycle 4 day 1 (C4D1), after five to seven weeks of nivolumab. All patients experienced relapse after autologous stem cell transplantation, and brentuximab vedotin exposure was variable. Assay used: immunoSEQ multiplex PCR; TCRdb lists only in-frame clones, some missing. Of about 41,000 clones listed, around 69% are singletons. The CDR3 contains 15 residues. Germline loops: CDR1 SEHNR, CDR2 FQNEAQ (reference sequence). Trimming took 5 bases from V and 0 from J, leaving 11 bases between them.

The sample in question was peripheral blood mononuclear cells (PBMCs), obtained before the fourth cycle of nivolumab. The clonotype was recovered from a human donor with classical Hodgkin lymphoma. The chain couples TRBV7-9 to TRBJ2-1, with D unresolved. The CDR3 sequence: CASSPHGASYNEQFF. CDR3 in DNA: TGTGCCAGCAGCCCCCACGGTGCCTCCTACAATGAGCAGTTCTTC.